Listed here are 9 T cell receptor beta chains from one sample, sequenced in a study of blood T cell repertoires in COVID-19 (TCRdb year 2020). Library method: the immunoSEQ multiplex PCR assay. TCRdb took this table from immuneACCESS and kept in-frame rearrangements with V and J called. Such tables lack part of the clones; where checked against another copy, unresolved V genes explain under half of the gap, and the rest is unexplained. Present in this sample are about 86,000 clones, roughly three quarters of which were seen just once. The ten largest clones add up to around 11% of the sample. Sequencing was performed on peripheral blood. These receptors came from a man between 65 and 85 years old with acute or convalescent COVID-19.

CDR3 sequence reads: CASSLWLSIDEQYF. In DNA, the CDR3 is TGTGCCAGCAGCTTGTGGCTTTCCATCGACGAGCAGTACTTC. The chain combines TRBV5-4 with TRBJ2-7; D is unresolved. Trimming removed 1 base at V and 5 bases at J, with 13 bases between. Germline-derived CDR1 and CDR2 are SGHNT and YYREEE (reference sequence). CDR3 length: 14 amino acids.

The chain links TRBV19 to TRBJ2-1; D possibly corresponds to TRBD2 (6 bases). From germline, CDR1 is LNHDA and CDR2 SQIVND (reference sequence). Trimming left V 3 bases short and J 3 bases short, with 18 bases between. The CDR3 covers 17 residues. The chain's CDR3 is CASSMTSSKSDYNEQFF. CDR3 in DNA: TGTGCCAGTAGTATGACTAGTTCGAAATCGGACTACAATGAGCAGTTCTTC.

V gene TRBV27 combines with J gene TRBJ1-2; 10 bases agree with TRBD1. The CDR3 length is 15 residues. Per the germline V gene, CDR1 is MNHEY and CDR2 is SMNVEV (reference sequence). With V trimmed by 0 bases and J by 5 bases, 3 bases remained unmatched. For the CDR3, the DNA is TGTGCCAGCAGTTTATCGACAGGGGGCGGGTATGGCTACACCTTC. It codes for CASSLSTGGGYGYTF.

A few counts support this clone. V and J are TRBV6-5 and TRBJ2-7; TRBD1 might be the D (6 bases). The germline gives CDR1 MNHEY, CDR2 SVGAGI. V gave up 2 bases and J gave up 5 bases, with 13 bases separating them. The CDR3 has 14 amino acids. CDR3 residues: CASSYKGVPHEQYF. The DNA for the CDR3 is TGTGCCAGCAGTTACAAGGGGGTCCCCCACGAGCAGTACTTC.

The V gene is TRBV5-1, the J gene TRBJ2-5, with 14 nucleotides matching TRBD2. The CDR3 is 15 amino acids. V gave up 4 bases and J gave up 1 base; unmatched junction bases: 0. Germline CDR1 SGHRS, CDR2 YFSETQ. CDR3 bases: TGCGCCAGCAGCGGGACTAGCGGGGGCCAAGAGACCCAGTACTTC. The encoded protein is CASSGTSGGQETQYF.

The DNA of the CDR3 is TGTGCCAGCAGTGAAGTGGGGGGGGGCCGGGATACGCAGTATTTT. This gives the protein CASSEVGGGRDTQYF. The chain carries TRBV6-1 and TRBJ2-3; perhaps TRBD2 as D (7 bases). The germline gives CDR1 MNHNS, CDR2 SASEGT. Trimming stripped 1 base from V and 6 bases from J, with 14 bases between. The CDR3 is made up of 15 amino acids.

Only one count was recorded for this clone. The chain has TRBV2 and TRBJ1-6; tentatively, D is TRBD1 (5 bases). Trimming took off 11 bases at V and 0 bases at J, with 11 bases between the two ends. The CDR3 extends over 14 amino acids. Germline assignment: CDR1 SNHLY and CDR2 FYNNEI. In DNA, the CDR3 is TGTGCCTCGCGGGGCAGCTCCTATAATTCACCCCTCCACTTT. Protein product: CASRGSSYNSPLHF.

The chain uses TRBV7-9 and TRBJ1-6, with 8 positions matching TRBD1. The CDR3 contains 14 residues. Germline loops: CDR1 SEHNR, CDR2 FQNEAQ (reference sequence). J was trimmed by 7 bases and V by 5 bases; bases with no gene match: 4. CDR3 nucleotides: TGTGCCAGCAGCCCAACAGGGGGGAATTCACCCCTCCACTTT. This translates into CASSPTGGNSPLHF. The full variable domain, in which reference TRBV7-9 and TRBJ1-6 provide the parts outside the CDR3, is DTGVSQNPRHKITKRGQNVTFRCDPISEHNRLYWYRQTLGQGPEFLTYFQNEAQLEKSRLLSDRFSAERPKGSFSTLEIQRTEQGDSAMYLCASSPTGGNSPLHFGNGTRLTVT.

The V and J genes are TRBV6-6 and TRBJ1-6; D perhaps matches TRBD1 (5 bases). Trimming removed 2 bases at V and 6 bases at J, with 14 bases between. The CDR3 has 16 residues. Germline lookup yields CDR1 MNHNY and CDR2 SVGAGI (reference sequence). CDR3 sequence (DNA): TGTGCCAGCAGTTACGATTGGCAGGGCGTTAATTCACCCCTCCACTTT. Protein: CASSYDWQGVNSPLHF.